This paragraph reports one T cell receptor beta chain. Clones were read by immunoSEQ multiplex PCR, and TCRdb kept only the in-frame ones, dropping some. The data contain about 1.5 million clones, approximately 98% of them singletons. Germline V lookup: CDR1 MNHNS, CDR2 SASEGT. V gave up 2 bases and J gave up 3 bases, with 10 bases separating them. This CDR3 spans 14 amino acids. This sample was taken from a study of shared clonotypes between healthy human individuals. Sequencing was performed on naive CD4+ T cells sorted from blood. Subset described: CD45RA+ positively selected. This receptor was obtained from a man aged 30 to 39 in good health. J is TRBJ1-2 and V is TRBV6-1, with D perhaps matching TRBD1 (6 bases). CDR3 residues: CASSELQGYYGYTF. DNA of the CDR3: TGTGCCAGCAGTGAACTCCAGGGGTACTATGGCTACACCTTC.